This T cell receptor (beta chain) was documented in a study of tumor and adjacent non-tumor tissue in lung cancer. Overall study context: Each sample yielded around 4.2 million productive TCRbeta reads on average.

No cell sorting was done before RNA was extracted from the tissue. The germline V gene has CDR1 LGHNA and CDR2 YNFKEQ. The CDR3 totals 16 residues. TCRbeta libraries were built with three rounds of nested PCR, modified from ARM-PCR. TCRdb re-called the multiplex PCR reads with MiXCR, one entry per CDR3 protein. This sample yields 200,000 or so distinct CDR3 sequences, of which around 70% are seen a single time; 25% belongs to the top ten. As for this clonotype: At one end the junction does not follow the germline gene, possibly because of a read error.

V gene TRBV4-2 combines with J gene TRBJ2-5; 9 bases map to TRBD2. Sequences were obtained from lung tumor tissue. This receptor was taken from a man aged 55 to 70 with non-small cell lung cancer. The CDR3 nucleotides are TGTGCCAGCAGCCAGGACCTAGCGGGGTACCATGAGACCCAGTACTTC. It is translated as CASSQDLAGYHETQYF.